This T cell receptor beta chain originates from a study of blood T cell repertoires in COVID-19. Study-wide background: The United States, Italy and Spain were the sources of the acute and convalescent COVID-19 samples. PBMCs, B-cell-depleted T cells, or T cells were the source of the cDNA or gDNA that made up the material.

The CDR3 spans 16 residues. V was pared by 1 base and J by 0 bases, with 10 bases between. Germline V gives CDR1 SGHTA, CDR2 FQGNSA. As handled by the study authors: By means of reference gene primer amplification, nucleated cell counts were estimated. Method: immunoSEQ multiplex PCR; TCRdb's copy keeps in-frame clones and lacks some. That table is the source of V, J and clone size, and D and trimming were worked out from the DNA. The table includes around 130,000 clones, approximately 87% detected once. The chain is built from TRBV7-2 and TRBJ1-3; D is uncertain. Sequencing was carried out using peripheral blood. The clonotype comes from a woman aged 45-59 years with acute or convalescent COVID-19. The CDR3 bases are TGTGCCAGCAGCTTAGGGCCCATCAACTCTGGAAACACCATATATTTT. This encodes CASSLGPINSGNTIYF.